The sequence of this T cell receptor beta chain was determined in a study of graft-versus-host responses after intestinal transplantation. The study's findings and limits: Elevated graft-versus-host to host-versus-graft clonal ratios in allografts were recorded for patients with graft-donor T cell macrochimerism.

The authors plated about 200,000 CFSE-labeled responder cells with about 200,000 irradiated, violet-dye-labeled stimulator cells. The germline V gene encodes CDR1 MNHNS and CDR2 SASEGT. The length of the CDR3 is 16 residues. Trimming took 0 bases from V and 3 from J; bases not matched to a gene: 4. Assay: immunoSEQ multiplex PCR; the TCRdb copy retains only in-frame clones and omits some. The repertoire holds roughly 13,000 clones, with around two fifths as singletons. The sample in question was alloreactive CD8+ T cells from a mixed lymphocyte reaction culture, obtained before intestinal transplant. Subset here: CFSE-low proliferating T cells sorted from roughly 6-day pre-transplant mixed lymphocyte reaction (GvH or HvG direction). This receptor was taken from a human patient who received an intestinal transplant. This chain joins TRBV6-1 and TRBJ2-7; 11 bases align to TRBD2. The CDR3 DNA is TGTGCCAGCAGTGAAGCCGGGACTAGCGGTTTCTACGAGCAGTACTTC. It translates to CASSEAGTSGFYEQYF.